A single sample is the source of the 17 T cell receptor beta chains below, sequenced in a study of cytomegalovirus exposure and HLA in healthy donors. Both 60 Vbeta primers and 13 Jbeta primers went into the PCR. Here immunoSEQ multiplex PCR was the method, and the copy in TCRdb shows in-frame clones only, minus some. This table holds 100,000 to 150,000 clones, more than 80% found once. Sequencing input: PBMCs. These receptors were obtained from a man aged 25-45 years in good health and CMV-seropositive.

The chain links TRBV6-6 to TRBJ2-1; 8 nucleotides match TRBD2. The CDR3 covers 14 residues. V dropped 6 bases and J dropped 7; count of bases not matched to a gene: 8. Germline V gene sequence: CDR1 MNHNY, CDR2 SVGAGI (reference sequence). The CDR3 DNA sequence: TGTGCCAGCAGCCCGGGGGGGGCTGGTAATGAGCAGTTCTTC. Translation: CASSPGGAGNEQFF.

The rearrangement joins TRBV9 to TRBJ2-7, with a weak D call TRBD1 (6 bases). CDR3 length: 14 residues. Germline CDR1 SGDLS, CDR2 YYNGEE. The V end was cut by 3 bases, the J end by 7 bases, with 17 bases between. CDR3 sequence: CASSAYRASVEQYF. In DNA, the CDR3 is TGTGCCAGCAGCGCCTACAGGGCTTCGGTAGAGCAGTACTTC.

V and J are TRBV14 and TRBJ1-3, with a tentative D call TRBD1 (5 bases). The CDR3 extends over 14 amino acids. V was pared by 4 bases and J by 2 bases, with 9 bases between. Germline CDR1 is SGHDN and CDR2 is FVKESK. This CDR3 is CASSPGGTGNTIYF. The CDR3 coding sequence is TGTGCCAGCAGCCCCGGGGGGACTGGAAACACCATATATTTT.

As regards this clone: The conserved closing phenylalanine or tryptophan is absent in this CDR3, likely reflecting a read error. The CDR3, as DNA: TGTGCCAGCAGCCCTGGGACAGCCCCACTAACTATGGGCTACACCCTC. This translates into CASSPGTAPLTMGYTL. The rearrangement links TRBV14 to TRBJ1-2, with 7 positions matching TRBD1. The V gene's germline CDR1 is SGHDN and CDR2 FVKESK. Unmatched junction bases numbered 16, after V lost 4 bases and J lost 8 bases. The CDR3 sequence is 16 residues long.

The gene calls are TRBV9 and TRBJ2-1; D perhaps matches TRBD2 (7 bases). This CDR3 is 18 amino acids long. Germline assignment: CDR1 SGDLS and CDR2 YYNGEE. Trimming took 0 bases from V and 0 from J, leaving 16 bases between them. CDR3 coding DNA: TGTGCCAGCAGCGTAGTAGGGGGAGGGCACAGCTCCTACAATGAGCAGTTCTTC. Translation gives CASSVVGGGHSSYNEQFF.

The V call is TRBV7-9, the J call TRBJ2-1; D is possibly TRBD2 (6 bases). V was shortened by 10 bases and J by 8 bases, with 18 bases between the two germline ends. This CDR3 contains 13 residues. Germline V lookup: CDR1 SEHNR, CDR2 FQNEAQ (reference sequence). CDR3 amino acids: CATIGRGVDEQFF. DNA for the CDR3: TGTGCCACCATCGGACGCGGGGTCGATGAGCAGTTCTTC.

This clone was detected only a few times. The chain combines TRBV9 with TRBJ1-2; 7 bases agree with TRBD1. This CDR3 contains 15 residues. V dropped 3 bases and J dropped 8; count of bases not matched to a gene: 13. The V gene's germline CDR1 is SGDLS and CDR2 YYNGEE. The CDR3 coding sequence is TGTGCCAGCAGCGCCCGAGGACAGGCCCCGCTCGGCTACACCTTC. Encoded protein: CASSARGQAPLGYTF.

In the case of this clone: The conserved phenylalanine or tryptophan normally closing the CDR3 is absent here, so this likely arose from a read error. The DNA is left out, because the CDR3 cannot be placed on it with certainty; the CDR3 is given as TCRdb lists it. This CDR3 reads CASITNPGQGM. This chain connects TRBV7-8 to TRBJ2-3; the table's TRBD1 call for D was not verified on the DNA. The CDR3 is 11 residues long, ends included. The V gene's germline CDR1 is SGHVS and CDR2 FQNEAQ.

This chain joins TRBV20-1 and TRBJ1-2; possibly TRBD1 for D (5 bases). The CDR3 spans 11 residues. V was cut by 8 bases and J by 4 bases, with 11 bases left in between. Germline CDR1 is DFQATT and CDR2 is SNEGSKA (reference sequence). This chain's CDR3 is CSTDSLYGYTF. The CDR3 DNA reads as TGCAGTACTGACAGCCTCTATGGCTACACCTTC.

The chain has TRBV28 and TRBJ2-7, with 9 nucleotides matching TRBD2. CDR3 length: 16 residues. CDR1 and CDR2 (germline): MDHEN, SYDVKM. The junction had 7 bases not matched to a gene; V was cut back by 1 base and J by 3 bases. The CDR3 DNA sequence: TGTGCCAGCAGTTTATTCGATAGCGGGGGTCACTACGAGCAGTACTTC. This translates into CASSLFDSGGHYEQYF.

The chain has TRBV14 and TRBJ1-1, with 8 nucleotides matching TRBD1. The CDR3 sequence is 13 residues long. CDR1 SGHDN and CDR2 FVKESK come from the germline V gene. V lost 8 bases and J lost 4; bases outside the gene matches: 6. CDR3 in DNA: TGTGCCAGCCCACAGGGGGACGGCACTGAAGCTTTCTTT. It yields the protein CASPQGDGTEAFF.

Concerning this clone: Other DNA sequences in this specimen translate into the identical CDR3. V gene TRBV9 combines with J gene TRBJ1-5, with unresolved D. The CDR3 is 13 residues long. V was clipped by 1 base and J by 2 bases, with 4 bases between them. Per germline, CDR1 SGDLS and CDR2 YYNGEE. The CDR3: CASSVQGNQPQHF. The CDR3 DNA is TGTGCCAGCAGCGTACAGGGCAATCAGCCCCAGCATTTT.

V and J are TRBV6-1 and TRBJ1-5, with 7 nucleotides matching TRBD1. The germline V gene encodes CDR1 MNHNS and CDR2 SASEGT. CDR3 length: 15 residues. The V gene end was trimmed by 8 bases and the J gene end by 0 bases; junction bases not matched to a gene: 7. The CDR3 region is CASSPGTDSNQPQHF. In DNA form, the CDR3 reads TGTGCCAGCTCCCCCGGGACAGATAGCAATCAGCCCCAGCATTTT.

The chain employs TRBV9 and TRBJ2-1, with 12 nucleotides matching TRBD1. This CDR3 is 16 amino acids long. Germline V CDR1 and CDR2: SGDLS, YYNGEE. The V segment lost 3 bases and the J segment 7 bases; nucleotides outside the gene matches: 8. In DNA form, the CDR3 reads TGTGCCAGCAGCGCGACGGGGACAGGGGGCAGGAATGAGCAGTTCTTC. Translation: CASSATGTGGRNEQFF.

CDR3 protein: CASSLGGGRIFEQYF. CDR3 sequence (DNA): TGCGCCAGCAGCTTGGGCGGGGGGCGCATCTTCGAGCAGTACTTC. V usage is TRBV5-1 and J usage is TRBJ2-7, with 8 bases fitting TRBD2. The CDR3 sequence is 15 residues long. The J segment lost 6 bases and the V segment lost 0 bases, leaving 8 bases of the junction unmatched. Germline V gene lookup returns CDR1 SGHRS and CDR2 YFSETQ.

The gene calls are TRBV7-6 and TRBJ1-6; 9 positions match TRBD1. Per germline, CDR1 SGHVS and CDR2 FNYEAQ. The ends lost 4 bases at V and 7 bases at J; junction bases unmatched: 2. There are 14 residues in the CDR3. The CDR3, as DNA: TGTGCCAGCAGCTGGGGACAGGGAAATTCACCCCTCCACTTT. Encoded protein: CASSWGQGNSPLHF.

Points on this clone: A junction end diverges from the germline sequence, so it may reflect a read error. The chain has TRBV7-9 and TRBJ1-2; TRBD1 agrees at 7 bases. The CDR3 has 17 amino acids. CDR1 and CDR2 from the germline V gene are SEHNR and FQNEAQ (reference sequence). CDR3 protein: CSSSLYSLGRQGRGYTF. The CDR3 nucleotides are TGTTCCAGCAGCTTATATTCCCTCGGGAGACAGGGCCGGGGCTACACCTTC.